Each of the 27 T cell receptor beta chains below was sequenced from the same sample in a study of early T cells in non-severe SARS-CoV-2 infection. Each CDR3 protein is one row after TCRdb ran MiXCR on the 5' RACE reads. The table includes about 44,000 distinct CDR3 sequences, approximately 6% detected once. The sequencing sample was made of whole blood. The receptors come from an adult who was a healthcare worker with PCR-confirmed SARS-CoV-2 infection or an uninfected control (not recorded which).

The chain is built from TRBV11-2 and TRBJ2-5; no clear D. The V gene lost 3 bases and the J gene lost 2 bases, with 16 bases spanning the gap. This CDR3 spans 16 amino acids. Germline-derived CDR1 and CDR2 are SGHAT and FQNNGV. In DNA, the CDR3 is TGTGCCAGCAGCTTGGTGGCCGCTTTGCATCAAGAGACCCAGTACTTC. It translates to CASSLVAALHQETQYF.

This clonotype turned up a few times. The CDR3 DNA sequence: TGTGCCAGCAGCTTCAGACTGAACACTGAAGCTTTCTTT. Its protein is CASSFRLNTEAFF. V and J are TRBV7-8 and TRBJ1-1, with D hard to call. Germline V lookup: CDR1 SGHVS, CDR2 FQNEAQ. The CDR3 runs 13 residues. Trimming stripped 3 bases from V and 0 bases from J, with 5 bases between.

The chain is built from TRBV29-1 and TRBJ2-3; D is uncertain. CDR3 size: 11 residues. Germline V CDR1 and CDR2: SQVTM, ANQGSEA. Trimming shortened V by 4 bases and J by 8 bases, and 10 bases separated the two germline ends. The CDR3 protein is CSVVSHPTQYF. CDR3 DNA: TGCAGCGTTGTGTCACATCCTACGCAGTATTTT.

This clonotype was seen only a few times. The chain joins TRBV11-2 to TRBJ2-7, with D perhaps matching TRBD1 or TRBD2 (5 bases each). The CDR3 consists of 14 residues. Germline CDR1 SGHAT, CDR2 FQNNGV. The V end was cut by 5 bases, the J end by 0 bases, with 11 bases between. CDR3 sequence (DNA): TGTGCCAGCAGCCCAATGGGGGTCTCCTACGAGCAGTACTTC. Translating gives CASSPMGVSYEQYF.

This clonotype was counted many times. The gene calls are TRBV6-5 and TRBJ2-1; D is possibly TRBD1 (5 bases). This CDR3 has 13 residues. V was shortened by 1 base and J by 9 bases, with 10 bases between the two germline ends. In germline, CDR1 is MNHEY, CDR2 SVGAGI. CDR3 in DNA: TGTGCCAGCAGTTACTTCTCGCAGGGTGAGCAGTTCTTC. It translates to CASSYFSQGEQFF.

This clonotype was detected ten times or more. Here the CDR3 DNA reads TGTGCCAGCATGAATTCGGCCTACGAGCAGTACTTC. This encodes CASMNSAYEQYF. V and J are TRBV28 and TRBJ2-7; D gene unclear. The CDR3 is 12 amino acids. V gave up 7 bases and J gave up 2 bases, with 9 bases separating them. CDR1 and CDR2 (germline): MDHEN, SYDVKM. Filled out from reference TRBV28 and TRBJ2-7, the complete variable domain reads DVKVTQSSRYLVKRTGEKVFLECVQDMDHENMFWYRQDPGLGLRLIYFSYDVKMKEKGDIPEGYSVSREKKERFSLILESASTNQTSMYLCASMNSAYEQYFGPGTRLTVT.

This clonotype was detected only a few times. The gene calls are TRBV21-1 and TRBJ2-2; the table calls TRBD1, which could not be checked here. TRBV21-1 is a listed pseudogene. The CDR3 contains 15 residues. This CDR3 is CASSRGRGHAGELFF. In DNA form, the CDR3 reads TGTGCCAGCAGCAGGGGCAGGGGGCACGCCGGGGAGCTGTTTTTT.

Ten or more counts support this clonotype. This chain joins TRBV29-1 and TRBJ2-5; TRBD1 might be the D (6 bases). Germline assignment: CDR1 SQVTM and CDR2 ANQGSEA. The CDR3 is 14 amino acids. The V gene lost 2 bases and the J gene lost 3 bases, with 13 bases spanning the gap. DNA of the CDR3: TGCAGCGTTGAATCCTCAGGGACAAAAGAGACCCAGTACTTC. Its protein is CSVESSGTKETQYF. Complete variable domain (other parts from reference TRBV29-1 and TRBJ2-5): SAVISQKPSRDICQRGTSLTIQCQVDSQVTMMFWYRQQPGQSLTLIATANQGSEATYESGFVIDKFPISRPNLTFSTLTVSNMSPEDSSIYLCSVESSGTKETQYFGPGTRLLVL.

This clonotype was counted many times. The V and J genes are TRBV28 and TRBJ2-7; 12 bases line up with TRBD2. The ends lost 4 bases at V and 2 bases at J; junction bases unmatched: 0. CDR1 and CDR2 (germline): MDHEN, SYDVKM. The CDR3 contains 14 residues. The CDR3 bases are TGTGCCAGCAGTTGGACTAGCGGGGCCTACGAGCAGTACTTC. Residues: CASSWTSGAYEQYF.

V usage is TRBV7-9 and J usage is TRBJ1-1; a possible D gene is TRBD1 (5 bases). With 7 bases removed from V and 1 base from J, the gap between germline ends came to 10 bases. The germline V gene has CDR1 SEHNR and CDR2 FQNEAQ (reference sequence). The CDR3 extends over 13 amino acids. The CDR3 loop reads CASKRDQNTEAFF. CDR3 nucleotide sequence: TGTGCCAGCAAGAGGGACCAGAACACTGAAGCTTTCTTT.

This clonotype was observed at least ten times. The chain carries TRBV9 and TRBJ1-1, with 7 bases identical to TRBD1. The ends lost 0 bases at V and 7 bases at J; junction bases unmatched: 6. Germline lookup yields CDR1 SGDLS and CDR2 YYNGEE. CDR3 length: 14 amino acids. The CDR3 loop is CASSVGDRVFEAFF. The CDR3 DNA reads TGTGCCAGCAGCGTAGGAGACAGGGTTTTTGAAGCTTTCTTT.

This clonotype was picked up many times. This chain uses TRBV6-4 with TRBJ2-7; D unclear. Germline V lookup: CDR1 MRHNA, CDR2 SNTAGT. The ends were cut back, 4 bases at V and 1 base at J, with 17 bases in the middle. There are 16 residues in the CDR3. CDR3 nucleotides: TGTGCCAGCAGTGTCTTAAATTCGACATCATCCTACGAGCAGTACTTC. Encoded protein: CASSVLNSTSSYEQYF.

This CDR3 is CASSYGQSNQPQHF. The CDR3 DNA follows: TGTGCCAGCAGCTATGGACAGAGCAATCAGCCCCAGCATTTT. This sequence joins TRBV13 and TRBJ1-5; D possibly corresponds to TRBD1 (6 bases). The CDR3 runs to 14 residues. From germline, CDR1 is PRHDT and CDR2 FYEKMQ (reference sequence). V shed 4 bases and J shed 1 base, with 8 bases lying between them.

This clonotype appeared many times. The chain couples TRBV12-3 or TRBV12-4 to TRBJ1-5; 8 bases align to TRBD1. The V segment lost 4 bases and the J segment 5 bases; nucleotides outside the gene matches: 4. The CDR3 has 14 amino acids. The chain's CDR3 is CASSSQGAHQPQHF. The CDR3 DNA follows: TGTGCCAGCAGTTCCCAGGGGGCCCATCAGCCCCAGCATTTT.

Turning to this clonotype: A clone one base away is much larger, so this may be a read error. The chain couples TRBV11-2 to TRBJ2-1, with 13 bases aligning to TRBD2. Looked up from germline, CDR1 is SGHAT and CDR2 is FQNNGV. This CDR3 comprises 15 residues. V was pared by 5 bases and J by 6 bases, with 4 bases of the junction left unmatched. Written as DNA, the CDR3 is TGTGCCAGCAGCGGACTAGCGGGGGAGTTCAATGAGCAGTTCTTC. Its translation is CASSGLAGEFNEQFF.

This clonotype was detected a few times. The genes are TRBV11-2 and TRBJ2-7; 9 bases fit TRBD2. CDR3 length equals 14 residues. V lost 3 bases, J lost 6 bases, and 6 bases stayed unmatched. Germline CDR1 is SGHAT and CDR2 is FQNNGV. DNA for the CDR3: TGTGCCAGCAGCTTGATCCCTAGCGGGGCCGAGCAGTACTTC. Translated: CASSLIPSGAEQYF.

This clonotype was seen many times. The chain employs TRBV20-1 and TRBJ2-7, with TRBD2 as a possible D gene (6 bases). The CDR3 extends over 16 amino acids. Germline V lookup: CDR1 DFQATT, CDR2 SNEGSKA (reference sequence). The V end lost 4 bases, the J end lost 2 bases, and 21 bases lay between the germline ends. The CDR3 loop reads CSATPLPGTAAYEQYF. Here the CDR3 DNA reads TGCAGTGCTACCCCCCTCCCCGGGACTGCTGCCTACGAGCAGTACTTC.

V and J are TRBV25-1 and TRBJ1-2; a weak D match, TRBD1 (5 bases). Per germline, CDR1 MGHDK and CDR2 SYGVNS. The CDR3 spans 14 residues. V shed 4 bases and J shed 4 bases, with 13 bases lying between them. The CDR3 DNA sequence: TGTGCCAGCAGTGGGGCCCGGGGGACCTATGGCTACACCTTC. Protein sequence: CASSGARGTYGYTF.

This clonotype was seen repeatedly, ten times or more. This chain joins TRBV2 and TRBJ2-1, with TRBD2 identical over 15 bases. Germline V CDR1 and CDR2: SNHLY, FYNNEI. The CDR3 covers 21 residues. The junction had 11 bases not matched to a gene; V was cut back by 2 bases and J by 0 bases. CDR3 region: CASSEMVAGLAGGSSYNEQFF. As DNA, the CDR3 is TGTGCCAGCAGTGAAATGGTTGCTGGACTAGCGGGGGGGAGCTCCTACAATGAGCAGTTCTTC.

At least ten counts were recorded for this clonotype. The V call is TRBV6-5, the J call TRBJ2-1; D may be TRBD1 (5 bases). The germline gives CDR1 MNHEY, CDR2 SVGAGI. V shed 5 bases and J shed 9 bases, with 17 bases lying between them. There are 14 residues in the CDR3. The chain's CDR3 is CASSPDIWYGEQFF. In DNA, the CDR3 is TGTGCCAGCAGTCCGGACATTTGGTACGGTGAGCAGTTCTTC.

This clonotype was observed a few times. CDR3 DNA: TGCGCCAGCAGCTCCCCCCAGGGTGGTAATGAGCAGTTCTTC. It specifies CASSSPQGGNEQFF. V and J are TRBV5-1 and TRBJ2-1, with D perhaps matching TRBD1 (5 bases). The ends were cut back, 3 bases at V and 7 bases at J, with 14 bases in the middle. The length of the CDR3 is 14 residues. The germline V gene encodes CDR1 SGHRS and CDR2 YFSETQ.

A remark on this clonotype: The junction departs from germline at one end; a sequencing error may be responsible. The CDR3: CASSSRTGNTEAIF. CDR3 coding DNA: TGTGCCAGCAGTTCGAGGACTGGAAACACTGAAGCTATCTTT. The J gene is TRBJ1-1, the V gene TRBV6-5; no definite D call. The CDR3 is made up of 14 amino acids. CDR1 is MNHEY and CDR2 is SVGAGI in the germline V gene.

The chain recombines TRBV6-6 with TRBJ2-5, with D possibly matching TRBD2 (6 bases). CDR1 and CDR2 from the germline V gene are MNHNY and SVGAGI (reference sequence). The V gene lost 0 bases and the J gene lost 5 bases, with 13 bases spanning the gap. The CDR3 is made up of 15 amino acids. CDR3 sequence (DNA): TGTGCCAGCAGTTACTCGATGCGTCTAGCGGAGACCCAGTACTTC. As protein: CASSYSMRLAETQYF.

Ten or more counts support this clonotype. The chain is built from TRBV7-3 and TRBJ2-3, with TRBD2 identical over 11 bases. The ends lost 1 base at V and 1 base at J; junction bases unmatched: 10. Germline lookup yields CDR1 SGHTA and CDR2 FQGTGA. The CDR3 is made up of 19 amino acids. Here the CDR3 reads CASSLIGLAGGGGTDTQYF. CDR3 coding DNA: TGTGCCAGCAGCTTAATTGGCCTAGCGGGGGGCGGCGGCACAGATACGCAGTATTTT.

This clonotype was seen at least ten times. This sequence joins TRBV4-1 and TRBJ1-1, with D perhaps TRBD1 (6 bases). The CDR3 runs to 14 residues. Germline CDR1 and CDR2: MGHRA and YSYEKL. V shed 1 base and J shed 5 bases, with 11 bases lying between them. The CDR3 sequence: CASSQGRGGTEAFF. CDR3 sequence (DNA): TGCGCCAGCAGCCAAGGCAGGGGAGGAACTGAAGCTTTCTTT.

The CDR3: CASSQQNRATSRDTQYF. The CDR3 DNA is TGCGCCAGCAGCCAACAAAACCGGGCCACCTCCCGAGATACGCAGTATTTT. This sequence joins TRBV4-1 and TRBJ2-3; no reliable D call. There are 17 residues in the CDR3. Germline V gene sequence: CDR1 MGHRA, CDR2 YSYEKL. V shed 2 bases and J shed 5 bases, with 20 bases lying between them.

This clonotype has just a few counts. The chain combines TRBV11-3 with TRBJ2-7, with 10 bases that match TRBD2. Germline CDR1 SGHNT, CDR2 YENEEA. The trim removed 2 bases at V and 1 base at J, leaving 2 bases unmatched. This CDR3 is 15 amino acids long. The CDR3 DNA reads TGTGCCAGCAGCTTAACTAGCGGGGAGTCCTACGAGCAGTACTTC. Translating it yields CASSLTSGESYEQYF.